These 29 T cell receptor beta chains came from one sample sequenced in a study of CD8+ T cells in alopecia areata. Specified treatment: oral pan-JAK inhibitor, 5-10 mg twice daily. cDNA reverse transcribed from extracted RNA served as the sequencing template. The method was immunoSEQ multiplex PCR; TCRdb's version includes in-frame clones alone and lacks a portion of them. This table has fewer than 200,000 clones, approximately 59% appearing once. The sample in question was CD4+ T cells sorted from blood, obtained at week 56, from a patient treated with tofacitinib. The receptors here all came from a human donor with alopecia areata.

This clone was counted many times. The chain uses TRBV30 and TRBJ1-3; D not resolved. Trimming pared 4 bases from V and 0 bases from J, leaving 7 bases between. The CDR3 runs 13 residues. Germline lookup yields CDR1 GTSNPN and CDR2 SVGIG (reference sequence). CDR3 sequence: CAWTVLSGNTIYF. The CDR3 region has the DNA TGTGCCTGGACTGTCCTCTCTGGAAACACCATATATTTT.

The rearrangement joins TRBV2 to TRBJ1-6, with 8 bases fitting TRBD1. Trimming cost V 7 bases and J 7 bases; bases outside gene matches: 6. The CDR3 consists of 14 residues. Germline CDR1 and CDR2: SNHLY and FYNNEI. The CDR3 DNA is TGTGCCAGCACCCGACAGGGGTTGAATTCACCCCTCCACTTT. This codes for CASTRQGLNSPLHF.

This chain uses TRBV11-2 with TRBJ1-5, with TRBD1 identical over 10 bases. V was pared by 5 bases and J by 6 bases, with 7 bases of the junction left unmatched. The length of the CDR3 is 15 residues. CDR1 and CDR2 from the germline V gene are SGHAT and FQNNGV. CDR3 bases: TGTGCCAGCAGCCCAGACAGGGGGCGGACTCAGCCCCAGCATTTT. It specifies CASSPDRGRTQPQHF. The whole variable domain, filled in from reference TRBV11-2 and TRBJ1-5, reads EAGVAQSPRYKIIEKRQSVAFWCNPISGHATLYWYQQILGQGPKLLIQFQNNGVVDDSQLPKDRFSAERLKGVDSTLKIQPAKLEDSAVYLCASSPDRGRTQPQHFGDGTRLSIL.

The gene calls are TRBV30 and TRBJ1-1, with D perhaps matching TRBD1 (5 bases). Looked up from germline, CDR1 is GTSNPN and CDR2 is SVGIG (reference sequence). Trimming stripped 8 bases from V and 1 base from J, with 17 bases between. The CDR3 extends over 14 amino acids. The DNA for the CDR3 is TGTGCCCGTAAGGGGCAGGGAACGAACACTGAAGCTTTCTTT. Amino acid sequence: CARKGQGTNTEAFF. Based on the CDR3 plus reference TRBV30 and TRBJ1-1, the full variable domain is SQTIHQWPATLVQPVGSPLSLECTVEGTSNPNLYWYRQAAGRGLQLLFYSVGIGQISSEVPQNLSASRPQDRQFILSSKKLLLSDSGFYLCARKGQGTNTEAFFGQGTRLTVV.

The genes are TRBV6-5 and TRBJ2-2; the match to TRBD2 covers 7 bases. The V gene's germline CDR1 is MNHEY and CDR2 SVGAGI. J gave up 4 bases and V 3 bases, and 8 bases lay outside the gene matches. CDR3 size: 16 residues. CDR3 amino acids: CASSYLLTGGTGELFF. Here the CDR3 DNA reads TGTGCCAGCAGTTATTTACTCACGGGGGGCACCGGGGAGCTGTTTTTT.

This chain uses TRBV14 with TRBJ1-5; no clear D. Germline V gene lookup returns CDR1 SGHDN and CDR2 FVKESK. V lost 1 base and J 6 bases, leaving 7 bases between the germline ends. This CDR3 is built from 13 residues. The CDR3 DNA follows: TGTGCCAGCAGCCAAGCGGGTGGTCAGCCCCAGCATTTT. This translates into CASSQAGGQPQHF.

The genes are TRBV28 and TRBJ2-1; unclear D gene. The germline CDR1 and CDR2 sequences are MDHEN and SYDVKM. This CDR3 is 13 amino acids long. With 3 bases removed from V and 5 bases from J, the gap between germline ends came to 8 bases. The DNA of the CDR3 is TGTGCCAGCAGTTTTTGGGGAAACAATGAGCAGTTCTTC. It yields the protein CASSFWGNNEQFF.

The chain employs TRBV2 and TRBJ2-5; no clear D gene. The CDR3 loop spans 13 amino acids. The germline V and J ends were trimmed by 4 bases and 4 bases, with 10 bases remaining between them. CDR1 is SNHLY, CDR2 FYNNEI, per germline. In DNA form, the CDR3 reads TGTGCCAGCAGTGTTTGGGGTGGAGAGACCCAGTACTTC. Its protein is CASSVWGGETQYF. Complete variable domain (other parts from reference TRBV2 and TRBJ2-5): EPEVTQTPSHQVTQMGQEVILRCVPISNHLYFYWYRQILGQKVEFLVSFYNNEISEKSEIFDDQFSVERPDGSNFTLKIRSTKLEDSAMYFCASSVWGGETQYFGPGTRLLVL.

V usage is TRBV5-1 and J usage is TRBJ1-6, with D perhaps TRBD1 (5 bases). This CDR3 contains 16 residues. Deletions cut 2 bases from V and 9 bases from J, with 18 bases between. Germline V gives CDR1 SGHRS, CDR2 YFSETQ. CDR3 DNA sequence: TGCGCCAGCAGCTTACTCGAGGCAGGGCCCCGTTCACCCCTCCACTTT. It codes for CASSLLEAGPRSPLHF.

The chain employs TRBV7-8 and TRBJ1-6; no clear D gene. V shed 0 bases and J shed 7 bases, with 7 bases lying between them. Germline CDR1 SGHVS, CDR2 FQNEAQ. This CDR3 region has 14 residues. The CDR3 sequence is CASSLAPQNSPLHF. The CDR3 DNA reads as TGTGCCAGCAGCTTAGCCCCTCAGAATTCACCCCTCCACTTT.

The sample holds a few counts of this clone. This chain links TRBV5-1 with TRBJ2-3, with 9 bases fitting TRBD2. Germline CDR1 and CDR2: SGHRS and YFSETQ. The CDR3 sequence is 16 residues long. V shed 3 bases and J 2 bases; nucleotides not matched to a gene: 7. CDR3 bases: TGCGCCAGCAGCTATCCCACTAGCGGGCCCACAGATACGCAGTATTTT. Translated: CASSYPTSGPTDTQYF.

V and J are TRBV10-2 and TRBJ1-4, with D maybe TRBD1 (5 bases). The CDR3 sequence is 13 residues long. The germline V gene encodes CDR1 WSHSY and CDR2 SAAADI. Trimming cost V 4 bases and J 7 bases, with 10 bases left between them. The CDR3 DNA is TGCGCCAGCAGTGCAACAGGAGTTGAAAAACTGTTTTTT. Its translation: CASSATGVEKLFF.

This clone was counted only a few times. The gene calls are TRBV30 and TRBJ2-6; possibly TRBD1 or TRBD2 for D (6 bases each). The V and J ends lost 0 bases and 2 bases respectively, with 29 bases between them. The CDR3 is 22 amino acids. The germline gives CDR1 GTSNPN, CDR2 SVGIG (reference sequence). The CDR3 loop reads CAWSVLTGGTRHSVPGANVLTF. For the CDR3, the DNA is TGTGCCTGGAGTGTACTGACCGGGGGCACCCGACACTCTGTTCCTGGGGCCAACGTCCTGACTTTC. The full variable domain, its missing parts supplied by reference TRBV30 and TRBJ2-6, is SQTIHQWPATLVQPVGSPLSLECTVEGTSNPNLYWYRQAAGRGLQLLFYSVGIGQISSEVPQNLSASRPQDRQFILSSKKLLLSDSGFYLCAWSVLTGGTRHSVPGANVLTFGAGSRLTVL.

The chain recombines TRBV29-1 with TRBJ2-5; 8 bases are a match to TRBD2. CDR1 is SQVTM and CDR2 is ANQGSEA in the germline V gene. The V and J ends lost 3 bases and 3 bases, in that order; junction bases with no gene match: 9. This CDR3 has 15 residues. This CDR3 is CSVDLGGAWEETQYF. Written as DNA, the CDR3 is TGCAGCGTTGACCTCGGGGGGGCATGGGAAGAGACCCAGTACTTC.

This chain uses TRBV9 with TRBJ2-3; D is uncertain. CDR3 size: 14 residues. Trimming removed 2 bases at V and 3 bases at J, with 10 bases between. Germline CDR1 SGDLS, CDR2 YYNGEE. This CDR3 reads CASSVRLSTDTQYF. The DNA of the CDR3 is TGTGCCAGCAGCGTCCGATTATCTACAGATACGCAGTATTTT. Supplemented by reference TRBV9 and TRBJ2-3, the full variable domain reads DSGVTQTPKHLITATGQRVTLRCSPRSGDLSVYWYQQSLDQGLQFLIQYYNGEERAKGNILERFSAQQFPDLHSELNLSSLELGDSALYFCASSVRLSTDTQYFGPGTRLTVL.

This sequence joins TRBV5-1 and TRBJ2-5; D is ambiguous. Germline V gene sequence: CDR1 SGHRS, CDR2 YFSETQ. There are 12 residues in the CDR3. V dropped 4 bases and J dropped 5 bases, with 9 bases sitting between them. CDR3 coding DNA: TGCGCCAGCAGCGTCGGTTGGGAGACCCAGTACTTC. Protein: CASSVGWETQYF.

The chain joins TRBV6-5 to TRBJ2-7, with a tentative D call TRBD2 (5 bases). V was trimmed by 5 bases and J by 7 bases, leaving 15 bases between them. The CDR3 runs to 13 residues. From germline, CDR1 is MNHEY and CDR2 SVGAGI. The CDR3 is CASSEVEVGEQYF. The CDR3 DNA reads TGTGCCAGCAGTGAAGTGGAGGTGGGGGAGCAGTACTTC.

The chain links TRBV30 to TRBJ1-3; a weak D match, TRBD1 (6 bases). The germline V and J ends were trimmed by 0 bases and 7 bases, with 13 bases remaining between them. This CDR3 region has 14 residues. CDR1 GTSNPN and CDR2 SVGIG come from the germline V gene (reference sequence). CDR3: CAWSVSGGLNTIYF. The CDR3 nucleotides read TGTGCCTGGAGTGTCTCGGGGGGGCTCAACACCATATATTTT.

V and J are TRBV4-1 and TRBJ2-3; 7 positions agree with TRBD2. The CDR3 has 16 amino acids. Germline trimming cut 2 bases from V and 0 bases from J; bases unmatched to any gene: 5. The germline V gene encodes CDR1 MGHRA and CDR2 YSYEKL. In nucleotides, the CDR3 is TGCGCCAGCAGCCAATCGGCGGGGGACAGCACAGATACGCAGTATTTT. Amino acids: CASSQSAGDSTDTQYF.

This clone appeared a single time. V gene TRBV4-1 combines with J gene TRBJ1-1, with D maybe TRBD1 (6 bases). The CDR3 has 16 amino acids. V gave up 1 base and J gave up 5 bases, with 17 bases separating them. Germline V lookup: CDR1 MGHRA, CDR2 YSYEKL. CDR3 DNA: TGCGCCAGCAGCCAAGGGGGGACCAGGGGAACGACTGAAGCTTTCTTT. Amino acid sequence: CASSQGGTRGTTEAFF.

The V gene is TRBV30, the J gene TRBJ1-1, with a possible D match to TRBD1 (5 bases). The length of the CDR3 is 16 residues. V gave up 3 bases and J gave up 0 bases, with 17 bases separating them. CDR1 is GTSNPN and CDR2 is SVGIG in the germline V gene (reference sequence). The CDR3 DNA is TGTGCCTGGAGAGGGGAGGGCGGCGGAATGAACACTGAAGCTTTCTTT. Amino acids: CAWRGEGGGMNTEAFF.

The J gene is TRBJ1-5, the V gene TRBV30, with D possibly matching TRBD1 (6 bases). CDR3 size: 13 residues. Deletions cut 5 bases from V and 7 bases from J, with 15 bases between. The germline CDR1 and CDR2 sequences are GTSNPN and SVGIG (reference sequence). The CDR3 DNA sequence: TGTGCCTGGTTACAGGGCCCGGGCCAGCCCCAGCATTTT. Protein product: CAWLQGPGQPQHF.

There are a few counts of this clone. This chain joins TRBV7-8 and TRBJ2-7; D could derive from TRBD1 or TRBD2 (5 bases each). This CDR3 region has 14 residues. CDR1 and CDR2 (germline): SGHVS, FQNEAQ. The germline V and J ends were trimmed by 0 bases and 7 bases, with 13 bases remaining between them. The CDR3 is CASSLAGEGLEQYF. The CDR3 DNA follows: TGTGCCAGCAGCTTAGCGGGTGAGGGGCTTGAGCAGTACTTC.

The chain links TRBV2 to TRBJ2-3, with a tentative D call TRBD2 (5 bases). The CDR3 sequence is 16 residues long. Germline CDR1 and CDR2: SNHLY and FYNNEI. V gave up 6 bases and J gave up 4 bases, with 20 bases separating them. DNA for the CDR3: TGTGCCAGCAGGGGTTTTTCGCTCGGGCGGGCAGATACGCAGTATTTT. It codes for CASRGFSLGRADTQYF.

The chain combines TRBV29-1 with TRBJ2-7; D uncertain. The CDR3 extends over 15 amino acids. Germline loops: CDR1 SQVTM, CDR2 ANQGSEA. V was shortened by 4 bases and J by 2 bases, with 18 bases between the two germline ends. CDR3 sequence (DNA): TGCAGCGTTGCACGGGCCCTGGGTGGCACCTACGAGCAGTACTTC. Amino acid sequence: CSVARALGGTYEQYF.

This chain uses TRBV5-1 with TRBJ2-5, with 8 bases identical to TRBD1. Per germline, CDR1 SGHRS and CDR2 YFSETQ. The CDR3 consists of 15 residues. V lost 3 bases, J lost 4 bases, and 8 bases stayed unmatched. The CDR3, as DNA: TGCGCCAGCAGCTCAGCCCACACAGGGGGAGAGACCCAGTACTTC. Amino acid sequence: CASSSAHTGGETQYF.

The chain employs TRBV9 and TRBJ1-2; 9 positions agree with TRBD1. The CDR3 runs to 16 residues. With 3 bases clipped from V and 3 bases from J, the junction kept 9 bases outside the gene matches. Germline CDR1 reads SGDLS; CDR2 reads YYNGEE. The CDR3 reads CASSGGQGTHYYGYTF. In DNA, the CDR3 is TGTGCCAGCAGCGGAGGACAGGGGACCCACTACTATGGCTACACCTTC.

The chain has TRBV6-5 and TRBJ2-5; D is perhaps TRBD2 (6 bases). Germline V lookup: CDR1 MNHEY, CDR2 SVGAGI. V lost 2 bases and J lost 4, with 14 bases in between. CDR3 length: 15 residues. CDR3 coding DNA: TGTGCCAGCAGTTACAGGGACTCCCGCGGAGAGACCCAGTACTTC. As protein: CASSYRDSRGETQYF.

The gene calls are TRBV4-2 and TRBJ1-6; D uncertain. The CDR3 totals 14 residues. Germline CDR1 LGHNA, CDR2 YNFKEQ. Trimming left V 3 bases short and J 0 bases short, with 3 bases between. The CDR3 spells CASSHSSYNSPLHF. CDR3 DNA: TGTGCCAGCAGCCACAGCTCCTATAATTCACCCCTCCACTTT.